These 11 T cell receptor beta chains came from one sample sequenced in a study of blood T cell repertoires in COVID-19. Only in-frame clones appear in the TCRdb table, and some are missing; sequencing was by immunoSEQ multiplex PCR. Of 250,000 to 350,000 clones listed, around 88% are singletons. The sequencing sample was made of peripheral blood. Receptor source: a woman in her forties or fifties with acute or convalescent COVID-19.

A few counts support this clone. The rearrangement links TRBV27 to TRBJ1-1, with D possibly TRBD1 on 6 matching bases. CDR1 is MNHEY, CDR2 SMNVEV, per germline (reference sequence). The CDR3 is made up of 14 amino acids. V was trimmed by 0 bases and J by 6 bases, leaving 11 bases between them. The CDR3 region is CASSLSAGAPEAFF. Written as DNA, the CDR3 is TGTGCCAGCAGTTTATCTGCGGGGGCCCCTGAAGCTTTCTTT.

The CDR3 region has the DNA TGCGCCAGCAGCTTGGTGGCAGGGGGTAGCAATGAGCAGTTCTTC. Encoded protein: CASSLVAGGSNEQFF. V usage is TRBV5-1 and J usage is TRBJ2-1; TRBD1 matches 7 bases. V trimming: 0 bases; J trimming: 6 bases; junction bases outside the gene matches: 6. CDR1 SGHRS and CDR2 YFSETQ come from the germline V gene. The CDR3 totals 15 residues. Using reference TRBV5-1 and TRBJ2-1 for the parts outside the CDR3, the full variable domain is KAGVTQTPRYLIKTRGQQVTLSCSPISGHRSVSWYQQTPGQGLQFLFEYFSETQRNKGNFPGRFSGRQFSNSRSEMNVSTLELGDSALYLCASSLVAGGSNEQFFGPGTRLTVL.

This clone has more than one count but fewer than ten. This chain connects TRBV5-5 to TRBJ1-2, with D hard to call. Trimming took 2 bases from V and 8 from J, leaving 10 bases between them. In germline, CDR1 is SGHKS, CDR2 YYEKEE (reference sequence). CDR3 length: 12 residues. CDR3 residues: CASSFSRSGYTF. CDR3 coding DNA: TGTGCCAGCAGCTTCAGTCGATCGGGCTACACCTTC.

V and J are TRBV29-1 and TRBJ1-2; TRBD1 is a possible D gene (6 bases). V was shortened by 6 bases and J by 6 bases, with 8 bases between the two germline ends. The germline CDR1 and CDR2 sequences are SQVTM and ANQGSEA. This CDR3 has 10 residues. The CDR3 loop reads CSVRQDGYTF. The CDR3 nucleotides are TGCAGCGTCCGACAGGATGGCTACACCTTC.

The rearrangement joins TRBV18 to TRBJ1-2, with TRBD1 matching over 8 bases. This CDR3 has 13 residues. CDR1 and CDR2 (germline): KGHSH, LQKENI. V lost 3 bases and J lost 12; bases outside the gene matches: 9. The CDR3 DNA reads TGTGCCAGCTCACCCGGACAGGGAGAGGTTGACACCTTC. Encoded protein: CASSPGQGEVDTF.

The J gene is TRBJ2-1, the V gene TRBV10-3, with TRBD1 matching 7 bases. Per germline, CDR1 ENHRY and CDR2 SYGVKD. V dropped 7 bases and J dropped 7; count of bases not matched to a gene: 10. This CDR3 is built from 14 residues. CDR3: CAITDTDRVNEQFF. DNA for the CDR3: TGTGCCATCACTGACACCGACAGGGTGAATGAGCAGTTCTTC.

The rearrangement joins TRBV7-2 to TRBJ2-7, with D perhaps matching TRBD2 (6 bases). This CDR3 has 13 residues. Germline loops: CDR1 SGHTA, CDR2 FQGNSA. The V gene lost 3 bases and the J gene lost 3 bases, with 9 bases spanning the gap. CDR3 residues: CASSLGLYYEQYF. CDR3 bases: TGTGCCAGCAGCTTGGGACTTTACTACGAGCAGTACTTC. Using reference TRBV7-2 and TRBJ2-7 for the parts outside the CDR3, the full variable domain is GAGVSQSPSNKVTEKGKDVELRCDPISGHTALYWYRQSLGQGLEFLIYFQGNSAPDKSGLPSDRFSAERTGGSVSTLTIQRTQQEDSAVYLCASSLGLYYEQYFGPGTRLTVT.

Only one count was recorded for this clone. The chain uses TRBV24-1 and TRBJ2-1, with D hard to call. The V gene's germline CDR1 is KGHDR and CDR2 SFDVKD. The V and J ends lost 2 bases and 0 bases respectively, with 7 bases between them. The CDR3 spans 15 residues. CDR3 sequence: CATSDSVSSYNEQFF. The CDR3 DNA reads TGTGCCACCAGTGATTCGGTTAGCTCCTACAATGAGCAGTTCTTC.

The chain has TRBV4-2 and TRBJ2-6; perhaps TRBD2 as D (6 bases). Trimming removed 5 bases at V and 0 bases at J, with 17 bases between. The CDR3 is made up of 18 amino acids. CDR1 LGHNA and CDR2 YNFKEQ come from the germline V gene. CDR3 nucleotides: TGTGCCAGCAGCGAAAGGGTGCTAGCGAACTCTGGGGCCAACGTCCTGACTTTC. Translating it yields CASSERVLANSGANVLTF.

The rearrangement joins TRBV10-3 to TRBJ2-5, with D possibly being TRBD1 (6 bases). Germline assignment: CDR1 ENHRY and CDR2 SYGVKD. The CDR3 is made up of 15 amino acids. V was clipped by 4 bases and J by 5 bases, with 17 bases between them. The CDR3: CAISGRGGSGETQYF. The CDR3 DNA reads as TGTGCCATCAGTGGTAGAGGGGGAAGTGGCGAGACCCAGTACTTC.

The chain has TRBV5-1 and TRBJ2-5, with TRBD1 identical over 8 bases. V shed 2 bases, J shed 4 bases, and the junction held 7 bases outside the gene matches. The CDR3 spans 15 residues. CDR1 and CDR2 from the germline V gene are SGHRS and YFSETQ. The CDR3 protein is CASSLQTGVGETQYF. DNA of the CDR3: TGCGCCAGCAGCTTACAGACAGGGGTTGGAGAGACCCAGTACTTC.